These T cell receptor beta chains were read from a single sample in a study of cytomegalovirus exposure and HLA in healthy donors. Assay used: immunoSEQ multiplex PCR; TCRdb lists only in-frame clones, some missing. This table has some 70,000 clones, around 70% appearing once. What was sequenced was PBMCs. The receptors shown here come from a male donor in good health and CMV-seropositive. Both conserved end residues are part of each CDR3. The order of the fields is D gene, J gene, V gene, CDR3 protein. The D gene is left open where the match is weak.

TRBD1,TRBJ1-1,TRBV5-4,CASSFGQGETEAFF
TRBD2,TRBJ2-7,TRBV6-1,CASSTSSGGPYEQYF
TRBD1,TRBJ1-2,TRBV2,CASSRDRLSGGYTF
.,TRBJ2-7,TRBV27,CASSLSGGSEQYF
TRBD2,TRBJ2-3,TRBV9,CASSVGTSGGLTDTQYF
TRBD1,TRBJ1-2,TRBV27,CASSPEGQALSYGYTF
.,TRBJ1-2,TRBV20-1,CSAGSSNGYTF
.,TRBJ2-3,TRBV4-1,CASSPGDTQYF
.,TRBJ1-2,TRBV7-2,CASSQDSYGYTF
.,TRBJ1-6,TRBV18,CASSPPAGGNSPLHF
.,TRBJ1-2,TRBV4-1,CASSQEGSTGNYGYTF
TRBD2,TRBJ2-2,TRBV7-6,CASSLTSGPGELFF
TRBD2,TRBJ2-3,TRBV5-6,CASSLERLAWRNTDTQYF
TRBD2,TRBJ2-1,TRBV5-4,CASSFKRLAGGPGNEQFF
.,TRBJ1-6,TRBV5-8,CASSLFASLALHF
TRBD1,TRBJ1-6,TRBV7-2,CASSPGQVGNLHF
.,TRBJ1-3,TRBV9,CASSPGGTSGNTIYF